The clone carrying this T cell receptor beta chain turned up a few times. Data came from immunoSEQ multiplex PCR; TCRdb stores just in-frame clones and leaves some out. This table holds tens of thousands of clones, around four fifths found once. This sample was included in a study of OX40 agonist ivuxolimab in advanced cancers. Autoimmune disease history or systemic immunosuppression disqualified patients. There are 14 residues in the CDR3. CDR1 and CDR2 (germline): SGHTA, FQGNSA. Trimming stripped 5 bases from V and 0 bases from J, with 9 bases between. V is TRBV7-2 and J is TRBJ2-3; D call uncertain. The sequence derives from an adult with an advanced solid tumor such as melanoma, head and neck, liver or kidney cancer. Sequencing was performed on CD4+ or CD8+ T cells sorted from blood, taken in a trial of the OX40 agonist ivuxolimab. The CDR3, as DNA: TGTGCCAGCAGCGACGCGGCTAGCACAGATACGCAGTATTTT. Amino acids: CASSDAASTDTQYF.